The 11 T cell receptor beta chains below come from one sample, sequenced in a study of T cell responses to AZD1222 COVID-19 vaccine. The method was immunoSEQ multiplex PCR; TCRdb's version includes in-frame clones alone and lacks a portion of them. In the table there are more than 70,000 clones, 88% of which are singletons. Sample: peripheral blood, taken on day 0 of MenACWY control vaccination. These receptors were taken from an adult in good health.

The chain is built from TRBV4-3 and TRBJ2-3; TRBD2 agrees at 9 bases. CDR3 length: 17 amino acids. Germline loops: CDR1 LGHNA, CDR2 YSLEER. The V segment lost 0 bases and the J segment 5 bases; nucleotides outside the gene matches: 9. The CDR3 protein is CASSQDPRGGAVDTQYF. For the CDR3, the DNA is TGCGCCAGCAGCCAAGATCCCCGCGGGGGGGCCGTAGATACGCAGTATTTT.

The genes are TRBV3-1 (or the pseudogene TRBV3-2) and TRBJ2-7, with D maybe TRBD2 (6 bases). Deletions cut 1 base from V and 5 bases from J, with 6 bases between. The CDR3 length is 12 residues. The germline V gene has CDR1 LGHDT and CDR2 YNNKEL (reference sequence). CDR3 nucleotide sequence: TGTGCCAGCAGCCAAGCGGGGGACGAGCAGTACTTC. Amino acids: CASSQAGDEQYF.

The V gene is TRBV9, the J gene TRBJ1-2; TRBD1 is a possible D gene (5 bases). This CDR3 is built from 15 residues. CDR1 is SGDLS and CDR2 is YYNGEE in the germline V gene. V lost 0 bases to trimming and J lost 8 bases, with 17 bases between them. The CDR3, as DNA: TGTGCCAGCAGCGTAGGGGTTGGAGGGGAAGGCGGCTACACCTTC. Translating gives CASSVGVGGEGGYTF.

The CDR3: CASSLVVVAGTDTQYF. The CDR3 region has the DNA TGTGCCAGCAGTTTAGTGGTGGTGGCGGGCACAGATACGCAGTATTTT. The V gene is TRBV28, the J gene TRBJ2-3; no reliable D call. The germline gives CDR1 MDHEN, CDR2 SYDVKM. Trimming removed 2 bases from V and 1 base from J, with 13 bases in between. This CDR3 comprises 16 residues.

V and J are TRBV27 and TRBJ2-7, with 8 bases aligning to TRBD2. CDR1 is MNHEY and CDR2 is SMNVEV in the germline V gene (reference sequence). The CDR3 spans 13 residues. Germline trimming cut 5 bases from V and 4 bases from J; bases unmatched to any gene: 4. The CDR3 coding sequence is TGTGCCAGCAGTGAAAGCGGGGGTTACGAGCAGTACTTC. Its protein product is CASSESGGYEQYF.

This sequence joins TRBV12-3 or TRBV12-4 and TRBJ1-2, with a tentative D call TRBD1 (5 bases). The CDR3 totals 13 residues. Trimming removed 5 bases at V and 5 bases at J, with 12 bases between. This CDR3 reads CASSPHGGYGYTF. The CDR3 region has the DNA TGTGCCAGCAGTCCCCATGGGGGTTATGGCTACACCTTC.

The chain couples TRBV19 to TRBJ1-1; 7 bases fit TRBD1. From germline, CDR1 is LNHDA and CDR2 SQIVND (reference sequence). The CDR3 length is 13 residues. V was pared by 1 base and J by 7 bases, with 3 bases of the junction left unmatched. The CDR3 loop reads CASSIVGQDEAFF. The CDR3 DNA reads as TGTGCCAGTAGTATAGTCGGACAGGATGAAGCTTTCTTT.

This clone was seen a few times. The V and J genes are TRBV3-1 (or the pseudogene TRBV3-2) and TRBJ1-2; TRBD1 matches 9 bases. Germline CDR1 and CDR2: LGHDT and YNNKEL (reference sequence). The CDR3 totals 14 residues. V was pared by 4 bases and J by 2 bases, with 2 bases of the junction left unmatched. The CDR3: CASSPGQGNYGYTF. In nucleotides, the CDR3 is TGTGCCAGCAGCCCCGGACAGGGGAACTATGGCTACACCTTC.

The chain links TRBV3-1 (or the pseudogene TRBV3-2) to TRBJ2-3; maybe TRBD2 (6 bases). Between the trimmed V and J ends, which lost 0 bases and 10 bases, there was a span of 11 bases. Germline CDR1 and CDR2: LGHDT and YNNKEL (reference sequence). The CDR3 has 13 residues. The CDR3 loop reads CASSQERLGAQYF. The CDR3 coding sequence is TGTGCCAGCAGCCAAGAAAGACTAGGAGCGCAGTATTTT.

This chain joins TRBV14 and TRBJ2-5, with D perhaps matching TRBD1 or TRBD2 (5 bases each). There are 15 residues in the CDR3. Germline V gene sequence: CDR1 SGHDN, CDR2 FVKESK. Trimming took 0 bases from V and 9 from J, leaving 17 bases between them. CDR3 bases: TGTGCCAGCAGCCAAGATCAAGCTCCCCTGGGGGCCCAGTACTTC. Its translation: CASSQDQAPLGAQYF.

Only a few counts were recorded for this clone. This chain links TRBV5-1 with TRBJ1-1; the D is unclear. This CDR3 has 13 amino acids. V lost 1 base and J 0 bases, leaving 4 bases between the germline ends. Germline lookup yields CDR1 SGHRS and CDR2 YFSETQ. The CDR3 region has the DNA TGCGCCAGCAGCTTGTCATTGAACACTGAAGCTTTCTTT. Amino acids: CASSLSLNTEAFF.